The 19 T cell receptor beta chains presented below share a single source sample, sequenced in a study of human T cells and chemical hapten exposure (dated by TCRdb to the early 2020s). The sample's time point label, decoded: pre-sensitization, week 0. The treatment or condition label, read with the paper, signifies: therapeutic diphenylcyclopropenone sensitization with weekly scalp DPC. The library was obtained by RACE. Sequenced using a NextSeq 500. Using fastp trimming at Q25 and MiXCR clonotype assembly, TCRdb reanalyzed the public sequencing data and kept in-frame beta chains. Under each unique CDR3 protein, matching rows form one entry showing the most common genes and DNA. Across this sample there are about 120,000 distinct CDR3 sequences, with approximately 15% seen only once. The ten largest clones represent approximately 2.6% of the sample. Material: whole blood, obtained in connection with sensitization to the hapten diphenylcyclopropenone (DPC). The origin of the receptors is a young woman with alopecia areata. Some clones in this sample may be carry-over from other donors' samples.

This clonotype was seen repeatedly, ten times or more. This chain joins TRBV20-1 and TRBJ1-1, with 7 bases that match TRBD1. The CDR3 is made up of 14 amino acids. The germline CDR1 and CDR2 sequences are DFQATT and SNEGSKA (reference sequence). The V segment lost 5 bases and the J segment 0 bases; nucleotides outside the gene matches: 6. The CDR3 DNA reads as TGCAGTGCTCGGGGGACAGTCCTGAACACTGAAGCTTTCTTT. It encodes CSARGTVLNTEAFF.

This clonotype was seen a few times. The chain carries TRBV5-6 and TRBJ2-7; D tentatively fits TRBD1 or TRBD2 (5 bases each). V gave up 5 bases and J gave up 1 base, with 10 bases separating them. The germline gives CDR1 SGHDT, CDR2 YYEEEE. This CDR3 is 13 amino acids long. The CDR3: CASRSWGSYEQYF. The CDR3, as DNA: TGTGCCAGCAGGTCTTGGGGGTCCTACGAGCAGTACTTC.

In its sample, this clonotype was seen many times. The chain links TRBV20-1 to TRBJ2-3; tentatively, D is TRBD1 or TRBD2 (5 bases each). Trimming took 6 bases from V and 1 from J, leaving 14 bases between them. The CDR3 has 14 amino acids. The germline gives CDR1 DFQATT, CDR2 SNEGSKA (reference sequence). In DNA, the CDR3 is TGCAGTGCAGCCGGGACCGATGGCACAGATACGCAGTATTTT. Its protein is CSAAGTDGTDTQYF.

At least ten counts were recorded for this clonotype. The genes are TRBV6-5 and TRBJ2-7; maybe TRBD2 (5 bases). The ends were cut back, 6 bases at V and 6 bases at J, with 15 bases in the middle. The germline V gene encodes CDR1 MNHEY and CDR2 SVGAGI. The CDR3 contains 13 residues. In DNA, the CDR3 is TGTGCCAGCAGCCCCCCGGGGAGAGGCGAGCAGTACTTC. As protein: CASSPPGRGEQYF.

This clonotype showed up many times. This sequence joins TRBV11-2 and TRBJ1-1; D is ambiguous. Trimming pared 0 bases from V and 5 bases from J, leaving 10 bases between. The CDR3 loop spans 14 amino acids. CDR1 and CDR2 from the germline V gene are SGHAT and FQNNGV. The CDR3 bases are TGTGCCAGCAGCTTAGATCGGAGCGGAACTGAAGCTTTCTTT. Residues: CASSLDRSGTEAFF.

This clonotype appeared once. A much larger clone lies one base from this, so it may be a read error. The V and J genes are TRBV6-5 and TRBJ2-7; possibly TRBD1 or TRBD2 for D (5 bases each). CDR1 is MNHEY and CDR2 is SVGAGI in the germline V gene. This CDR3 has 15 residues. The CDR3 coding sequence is TGTACCAGCAGTACATCCGGGACGCCATCCTACGAGCAGTACTTC. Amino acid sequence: CTSSTSGTPSYEQYF.

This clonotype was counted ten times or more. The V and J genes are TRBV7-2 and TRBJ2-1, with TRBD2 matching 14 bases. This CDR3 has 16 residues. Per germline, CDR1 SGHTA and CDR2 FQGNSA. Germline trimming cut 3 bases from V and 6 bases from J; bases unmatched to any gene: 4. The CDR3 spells CASSFGTSGGGNEQFF. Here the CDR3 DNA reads TGTGCCAGCAGCTTCGGGACTAGCGGGGGCGGCAATGAGCAGTTCTTC. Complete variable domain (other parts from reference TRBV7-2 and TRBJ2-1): GAGVSQSPSNKVTEKGKDVELRCDPISGHTALYWYRQSLGQGLEFLIYFQGNSAPDKSGLPSDRFSAERTGGSVSTLTIQRTQQEDSAVYLCASSFGTSGGGNEQFFGPGTRLTVL.

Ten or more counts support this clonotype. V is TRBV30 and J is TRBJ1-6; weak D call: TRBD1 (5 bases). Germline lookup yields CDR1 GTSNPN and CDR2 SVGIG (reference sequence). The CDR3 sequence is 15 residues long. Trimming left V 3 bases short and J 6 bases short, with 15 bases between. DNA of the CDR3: TGTGCCTGGAGCCCAGGGATGGGATTTAATTCACCCCTCCACTTT. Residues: CAWSPGMGFNSPLHF.

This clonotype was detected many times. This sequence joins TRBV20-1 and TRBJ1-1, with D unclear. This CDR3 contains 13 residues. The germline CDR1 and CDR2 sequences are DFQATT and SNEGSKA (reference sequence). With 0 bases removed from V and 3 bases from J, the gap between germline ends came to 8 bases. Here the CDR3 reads CSARDDRDTEAFF. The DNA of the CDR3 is TGCAGTGCTAGAGATGATCGGGACACTGAAGCTTTCTTT.

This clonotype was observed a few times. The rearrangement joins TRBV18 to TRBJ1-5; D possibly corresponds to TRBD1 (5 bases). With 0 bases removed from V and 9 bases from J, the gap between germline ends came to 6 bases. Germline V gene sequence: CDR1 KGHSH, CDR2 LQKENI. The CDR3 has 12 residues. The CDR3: CASSPPGGPQHF. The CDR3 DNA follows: TGTGCCAGCTCACCACCGGGGGGGCCCCAGCATTTT.

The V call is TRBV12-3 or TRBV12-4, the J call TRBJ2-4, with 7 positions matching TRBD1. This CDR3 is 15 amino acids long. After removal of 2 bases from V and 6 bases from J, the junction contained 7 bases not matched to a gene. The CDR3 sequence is CASSLRRTGVNIQYF. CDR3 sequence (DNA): TGTGCCAGCAGTTTACGCCGAACAGGGGTAAACATTCAGTACTTC.

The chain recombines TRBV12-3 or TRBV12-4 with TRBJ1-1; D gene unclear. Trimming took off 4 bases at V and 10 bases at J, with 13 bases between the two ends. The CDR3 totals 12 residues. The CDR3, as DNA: TGTGCCAGCAGTTCGGGTCGAGGTGTAGCTTTCTTT. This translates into CASSSGRGVAFF.

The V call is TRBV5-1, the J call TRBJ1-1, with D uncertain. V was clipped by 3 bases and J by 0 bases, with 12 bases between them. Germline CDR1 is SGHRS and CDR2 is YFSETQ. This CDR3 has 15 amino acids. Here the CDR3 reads CASSWGGRMNTEAFF. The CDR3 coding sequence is TGCGCCAGCAGCTGGGGAGGACGGATGAACACTGAAGCTTTCTTT.

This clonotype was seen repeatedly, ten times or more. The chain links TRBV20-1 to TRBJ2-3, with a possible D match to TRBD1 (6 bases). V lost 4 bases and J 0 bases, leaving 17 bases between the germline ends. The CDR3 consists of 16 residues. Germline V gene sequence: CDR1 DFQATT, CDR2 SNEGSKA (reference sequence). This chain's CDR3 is CSAILVWGPSTDTQYF. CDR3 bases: TGCAGTGCTATTCTGGTCTGGGGGCCAAGCACAGATACGCAGTATTTT.

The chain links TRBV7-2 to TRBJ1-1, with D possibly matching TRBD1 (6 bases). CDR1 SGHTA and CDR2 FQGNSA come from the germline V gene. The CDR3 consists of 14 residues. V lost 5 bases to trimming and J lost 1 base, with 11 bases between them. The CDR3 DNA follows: TGTGCCAGCAGCCTCTACAGGGAGAACACTGAAGCTTTCTTT. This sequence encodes CASSLYRENTEAFF.

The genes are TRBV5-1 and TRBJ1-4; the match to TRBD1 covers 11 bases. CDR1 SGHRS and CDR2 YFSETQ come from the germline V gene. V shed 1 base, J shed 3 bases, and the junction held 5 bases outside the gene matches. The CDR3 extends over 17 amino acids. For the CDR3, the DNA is TGCGCCAGCAGCTTGCAAGGACAGGGGGCGGCTAATGAAAAACTGTTTTTT. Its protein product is CASSLQGQGAANEKLFF. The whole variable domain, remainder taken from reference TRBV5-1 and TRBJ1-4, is KAGVTQTPRYLIKTRGQQVTLSCSPISGHRSVSWYQQTPGQGLQFLFEYFSETQRNKGNFPGRFSGRQFSNSRSEMNVSTLELGDSALYLCASSLQGQGAANEKLFFGSGTQLSVL.

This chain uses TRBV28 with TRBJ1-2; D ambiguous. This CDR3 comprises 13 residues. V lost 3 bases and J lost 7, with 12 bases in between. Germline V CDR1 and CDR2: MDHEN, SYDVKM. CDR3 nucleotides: TGTGCCAGCAGTTTTCGGAGGGCAGGTGGCTACACCTTC. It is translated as CASSFRRAGGYTF.

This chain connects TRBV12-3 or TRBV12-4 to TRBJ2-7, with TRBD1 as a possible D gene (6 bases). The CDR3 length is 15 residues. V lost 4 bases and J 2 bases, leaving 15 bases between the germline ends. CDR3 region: CASSSRQDAAYEQYF. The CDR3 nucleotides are TGTGCCAGCAGTTCCCGACAGGATGCCGCCTACGAGCAGTACTTC.

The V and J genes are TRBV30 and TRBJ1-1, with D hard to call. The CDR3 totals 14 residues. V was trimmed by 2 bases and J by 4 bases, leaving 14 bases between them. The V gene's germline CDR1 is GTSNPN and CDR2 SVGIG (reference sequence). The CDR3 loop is CAWSPTRVITEAFF. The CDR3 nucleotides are TGTGCCTGGAGTCCCACCCGAGTCATCACTGAAGCTTTCTTT.